This TCR beta chain is drawn from a study of cytomegalovirus exposure and HLA in healthy donors. Turning to the study itself: Early released data comprised about 84 million unique TCRs from HLA-typed donors. Study outcomes and limitations: A later analysis linked 15,000 to 20,000 TCR beta sequences to HLA alleles at 0.05 false discovery rate. Analysis performed later showed TCR beta chains linked to HLA being more clonally expanded than equally common others.

Donors had nominal health at sampling but likely had unrecorded immune exposures. Primers: 60 Vbeta forward and 13 Jbeta reverse. The repertoire was sequenced with immunoSEQ multiplex PCR; TCRdb's copy has only in-frame clones and lacks some. This table holds 170,000 or so clones. Note on this clone: The antigen remains unidentified.

There are 15 residues in the CDR3. Germline-derived CDR1 and CDR2 are MNHEY and SMNVEV (reference sequence). V was cut by 2 bases and J by 0 bases, with 8 bases left in between. This chain links TRBV27 with TRBJ1-5, with D possibly TRBD1 on 6 matching bases. The sample was PBMCs. The receptor's source is a young man in good health and CMV-seronegative. CDR3 region: CASSLMGASNQPQHF. CDR3 in DNA: TGTGCCAGCAGTTTAATGGGGGCTAGCAATCAGCCCCAGCATTTT.